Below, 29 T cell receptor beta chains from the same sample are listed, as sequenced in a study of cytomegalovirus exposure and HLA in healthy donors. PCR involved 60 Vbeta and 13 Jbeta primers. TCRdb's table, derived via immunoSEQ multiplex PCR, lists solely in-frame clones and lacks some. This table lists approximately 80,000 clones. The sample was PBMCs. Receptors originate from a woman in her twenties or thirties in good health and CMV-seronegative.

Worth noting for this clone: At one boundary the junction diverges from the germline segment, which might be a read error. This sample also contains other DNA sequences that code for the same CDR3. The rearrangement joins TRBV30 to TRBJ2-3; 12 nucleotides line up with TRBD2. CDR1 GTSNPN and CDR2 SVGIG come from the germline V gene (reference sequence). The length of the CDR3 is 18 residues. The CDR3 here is CAWSGLRLAGGSTDTQYF. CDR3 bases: TGCGCCTGGAGCGGCTTAAGGCTAGCGGGGGGGAGCACAGATACGCAGTATTTT.

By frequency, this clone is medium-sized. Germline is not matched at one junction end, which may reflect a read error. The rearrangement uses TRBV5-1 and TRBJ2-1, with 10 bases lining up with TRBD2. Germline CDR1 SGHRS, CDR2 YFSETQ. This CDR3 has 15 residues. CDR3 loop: CASSVAGGSNNEQFF. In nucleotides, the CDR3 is TGCGCCAGCAGCGTAGCGGGGGGCTCCAACAATGAGCAGTTCTTC.

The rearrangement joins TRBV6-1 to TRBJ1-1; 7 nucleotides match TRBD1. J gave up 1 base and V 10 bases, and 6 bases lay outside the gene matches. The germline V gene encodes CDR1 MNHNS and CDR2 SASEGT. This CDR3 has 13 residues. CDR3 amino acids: CATQGGTNTEAFF. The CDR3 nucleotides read TGTGCCACCCAGGGGGGTACGAACACTGAAGCTTTCTTT.

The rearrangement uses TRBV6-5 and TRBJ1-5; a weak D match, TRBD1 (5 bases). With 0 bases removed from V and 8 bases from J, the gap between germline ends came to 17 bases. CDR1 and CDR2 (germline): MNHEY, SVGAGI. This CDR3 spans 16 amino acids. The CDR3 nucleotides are TGTGCCAGCAGTTACTCCTCGAAGGACACCGCGAAGCCCCAGCATTTT. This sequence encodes CASSYSSKDTAKPQHF.

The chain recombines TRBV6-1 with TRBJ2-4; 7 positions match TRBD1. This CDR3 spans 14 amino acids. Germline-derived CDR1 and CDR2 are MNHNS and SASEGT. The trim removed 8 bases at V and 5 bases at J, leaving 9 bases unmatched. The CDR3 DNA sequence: TGTGCCAGCGGAAAACAGGGGAGCCAAAACATTCAGTACTTC. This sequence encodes CASGKQGSQNIQYF.

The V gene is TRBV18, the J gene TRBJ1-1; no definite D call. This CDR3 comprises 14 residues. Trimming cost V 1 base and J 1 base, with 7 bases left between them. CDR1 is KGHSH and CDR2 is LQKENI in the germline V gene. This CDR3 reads CASSPLRANTEAFF. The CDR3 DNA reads TGTGCCAGCTCACCACTTCGCGCGAACACTGAAGCTTTCTTT. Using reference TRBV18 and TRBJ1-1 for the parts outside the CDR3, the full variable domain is NAGVMQNPRHLVRRRGQEARLRCSPMKGHSHVYWYRQLPEEGLKFMVYLQKENIIDESGMPKERFSAEFPKEGPSILRIQQVVRGDSAAYFCASSPLRANTEAFFGQGTRLTVV.

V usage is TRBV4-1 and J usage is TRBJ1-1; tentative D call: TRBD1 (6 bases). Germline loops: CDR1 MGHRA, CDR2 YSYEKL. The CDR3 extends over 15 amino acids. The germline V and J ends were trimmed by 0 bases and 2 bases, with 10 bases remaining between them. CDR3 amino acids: CASSQESGDNTEAFF. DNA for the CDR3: TGCGCCAGCAGCCAAGAGTCAGGGGATAACACTGAAGCTTTCTTT.

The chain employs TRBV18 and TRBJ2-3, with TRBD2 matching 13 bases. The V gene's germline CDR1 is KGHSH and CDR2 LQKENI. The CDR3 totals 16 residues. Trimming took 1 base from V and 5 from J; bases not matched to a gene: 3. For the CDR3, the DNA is TGTGCCAGCTCACCACAGGGACTAGCGGGGAAAGATACGCAGTATTTT. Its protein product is CASSPQGLAGKDTQYF.

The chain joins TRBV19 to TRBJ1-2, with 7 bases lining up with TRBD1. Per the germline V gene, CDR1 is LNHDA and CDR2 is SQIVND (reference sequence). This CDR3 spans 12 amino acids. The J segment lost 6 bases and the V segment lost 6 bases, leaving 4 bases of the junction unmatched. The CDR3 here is CASSDREDGYTF. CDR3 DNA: TGTGCCAGTAGCGACAGGGAGGATGGCTACACCTTC.

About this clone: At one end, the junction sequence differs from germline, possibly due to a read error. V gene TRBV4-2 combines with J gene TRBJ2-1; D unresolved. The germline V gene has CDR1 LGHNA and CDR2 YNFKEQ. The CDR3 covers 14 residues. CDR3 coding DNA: TGTGCCAGCAGCCCCCATGACTCCGACAATGAGCAGTTCTTC. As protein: CASSPHDSDNEQFF.

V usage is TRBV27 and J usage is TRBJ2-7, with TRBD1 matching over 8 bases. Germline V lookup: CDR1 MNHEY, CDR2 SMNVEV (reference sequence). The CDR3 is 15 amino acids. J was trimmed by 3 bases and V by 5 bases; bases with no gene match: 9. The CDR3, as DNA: TGTGCCAGCAGTCCTGGACAGGGAGGCCTCTACGAGCAGTACTTC. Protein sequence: CASSPGQGGLYEQYF.

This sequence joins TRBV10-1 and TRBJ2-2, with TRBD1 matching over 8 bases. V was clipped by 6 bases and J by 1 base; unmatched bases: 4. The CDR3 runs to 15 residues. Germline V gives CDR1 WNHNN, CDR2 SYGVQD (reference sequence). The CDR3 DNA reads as TGCGCCAGCAGCTCCGGGACAGGGAACACCGGGGAGCTGTTTTTT. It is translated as CASSSGTGNTGELFF.

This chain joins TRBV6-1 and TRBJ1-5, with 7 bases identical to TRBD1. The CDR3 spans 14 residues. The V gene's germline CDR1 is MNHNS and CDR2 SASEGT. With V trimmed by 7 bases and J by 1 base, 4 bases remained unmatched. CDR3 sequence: CASTPTGSNQPQHF. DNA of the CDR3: TGTGCCAGCACCCCGACAGGGAGCAATCAGCCCCAGCATTTT.

The CDR3 nucleotides read TGTGCCAGCAGCCCGGCTAGAAGCTATGGCTACACCTTC. Its protein product is CASSPARSYGYTF. V and J are TRBV28 and TRBJ1-2; no clear D gene. V was cut by 6 bases and J by 4 bases, with 12 bases left in between. The CDR3 totals 13 residues. In germline, CDR1 is MDHEN, CDR2 SYDVKM.

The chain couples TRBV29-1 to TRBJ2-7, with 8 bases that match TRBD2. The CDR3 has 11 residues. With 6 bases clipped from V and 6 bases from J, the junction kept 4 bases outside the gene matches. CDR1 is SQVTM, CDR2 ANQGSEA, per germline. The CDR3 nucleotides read TGCAGCGTAAATCGGGGGGGCGAGCAGTACTTC. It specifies CSVNRGGEQYF.

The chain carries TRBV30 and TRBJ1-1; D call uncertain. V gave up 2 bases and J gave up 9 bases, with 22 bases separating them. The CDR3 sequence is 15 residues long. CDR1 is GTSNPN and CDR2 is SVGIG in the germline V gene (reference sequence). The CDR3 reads CAWSPPKREGTKAFF. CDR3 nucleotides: TGTGCCTGGAGTCCCCCGAAAAGGGAGGGAACAAAAGCTTTCTTT.

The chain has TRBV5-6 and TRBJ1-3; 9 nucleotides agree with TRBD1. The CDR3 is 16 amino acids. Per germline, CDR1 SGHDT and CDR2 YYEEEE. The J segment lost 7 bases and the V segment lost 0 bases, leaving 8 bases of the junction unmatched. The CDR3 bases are TGTGCCAGCAGCTTGGGAGCACAGGGGGCTGTTAACACCATATATTTT. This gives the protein CASSLGAQGAVNTIYF.

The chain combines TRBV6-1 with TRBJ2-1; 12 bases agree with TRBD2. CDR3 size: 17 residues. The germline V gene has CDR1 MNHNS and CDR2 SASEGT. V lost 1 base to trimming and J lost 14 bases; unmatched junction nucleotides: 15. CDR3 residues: CASSEGLLRASGGEKFF. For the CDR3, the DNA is TGTGCCAGCAGTGAAGGCCTCCTGAGGGCTAGCGGGGGGGAAAAGTTCTTC.

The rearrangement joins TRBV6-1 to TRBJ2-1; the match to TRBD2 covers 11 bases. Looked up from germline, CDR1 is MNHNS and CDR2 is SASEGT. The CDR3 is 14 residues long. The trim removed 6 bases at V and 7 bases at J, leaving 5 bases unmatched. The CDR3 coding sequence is TGTGCCAGCAGGATTAGCGGGAGGGGAAATGAGCAGTTCTTC. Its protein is CASRISGRGNEQFF.

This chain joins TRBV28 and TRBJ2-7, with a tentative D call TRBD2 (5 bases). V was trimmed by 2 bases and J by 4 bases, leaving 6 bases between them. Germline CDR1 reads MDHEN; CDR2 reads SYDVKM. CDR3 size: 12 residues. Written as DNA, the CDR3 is TGTGCCAGCAGTTTAGCGGGTTACGAGCAGTACTTC. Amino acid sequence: CASSLAGYEQYF.

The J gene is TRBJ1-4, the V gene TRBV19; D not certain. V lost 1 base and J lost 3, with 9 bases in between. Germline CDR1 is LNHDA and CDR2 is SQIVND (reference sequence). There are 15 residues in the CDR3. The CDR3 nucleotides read TGTGCCAGTAGTATAGGCCAGCGCGCTAATGAAAAACTGTTTTTT. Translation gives CASSIGQRANEKLFF.

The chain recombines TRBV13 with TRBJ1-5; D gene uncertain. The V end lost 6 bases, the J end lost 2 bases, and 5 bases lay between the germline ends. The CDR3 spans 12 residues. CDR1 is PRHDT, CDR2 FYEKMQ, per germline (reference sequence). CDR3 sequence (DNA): TGTGCCAGCAGTCGGGGCAATCAGCCCCAGCATTTT. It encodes CASSRGNQPQHF.

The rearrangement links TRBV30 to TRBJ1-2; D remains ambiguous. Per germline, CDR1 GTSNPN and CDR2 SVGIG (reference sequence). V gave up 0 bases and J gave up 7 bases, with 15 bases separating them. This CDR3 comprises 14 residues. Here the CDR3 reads CAWSVGGSSGGYTF. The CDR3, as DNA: TGTGCCTGGAGTGTAGGAGGGAGTTCAGGTGGCTACACCTTC. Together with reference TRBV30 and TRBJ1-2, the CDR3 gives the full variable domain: SQTIHQWPATLVQPVGSPLSLECTVEGTSNPNLYWYRQAAGRGLQLLFYSVGIGQISSEVPQNLSASRPQDRQFILSSKKLLLSDSGFYLCAWSVGGSSGGYTFGSGTRLTVV.

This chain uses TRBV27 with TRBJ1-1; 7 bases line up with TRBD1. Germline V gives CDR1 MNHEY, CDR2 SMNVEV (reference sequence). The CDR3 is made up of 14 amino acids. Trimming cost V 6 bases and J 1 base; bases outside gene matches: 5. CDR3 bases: TGTGCCAGCAGCCTGACAGGGTGGAACACTGAAGCTTTCTTT. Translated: CASSLTGWNTEAFF.

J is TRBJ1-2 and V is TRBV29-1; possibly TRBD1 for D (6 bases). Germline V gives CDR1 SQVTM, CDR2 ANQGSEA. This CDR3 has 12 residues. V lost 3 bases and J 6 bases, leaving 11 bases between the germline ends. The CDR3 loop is CSVENRDDGYTF. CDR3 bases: TGCAGCGTTGAGAACAGGGATGATGGCTACACCTTC.

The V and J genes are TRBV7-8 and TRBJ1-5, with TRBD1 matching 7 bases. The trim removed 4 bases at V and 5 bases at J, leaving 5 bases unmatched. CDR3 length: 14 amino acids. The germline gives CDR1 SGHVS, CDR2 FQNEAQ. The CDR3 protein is CASSSRQGDQPQHF. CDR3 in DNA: TGTGCCAGCAGCTCACGACAGGGAGATCAGCCCCAGCATTTT. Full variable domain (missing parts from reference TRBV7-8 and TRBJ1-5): GAGVSQSPRYKVAKRGQDVALRCDPISGHVSLFWYQQALGQGPEFLTYFQNEAQLDKSGLPSDRFFAERPEGSVSTLKIQRTQQEDSAVYLCASSSRQGDQPQHFGDGTRLSIL.

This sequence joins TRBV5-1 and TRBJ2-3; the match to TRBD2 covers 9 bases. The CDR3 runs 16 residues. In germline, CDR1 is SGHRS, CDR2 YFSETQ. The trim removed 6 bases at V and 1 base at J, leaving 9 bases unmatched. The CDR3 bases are TGCGCCAGCAAACGGATAGCGGGGGCCGGCACAGATACGCAGTATTTT. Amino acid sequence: CASKRIAGAGTDTQYF.

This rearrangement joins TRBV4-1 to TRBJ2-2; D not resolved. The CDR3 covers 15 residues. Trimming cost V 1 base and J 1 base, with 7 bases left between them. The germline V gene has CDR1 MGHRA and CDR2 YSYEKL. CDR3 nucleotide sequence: TGCGCCAGCAGCCAAGGCCCAGGGAACACCGGGGAGCTGTTTTTT. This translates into CASSQGPGNTGELFF.

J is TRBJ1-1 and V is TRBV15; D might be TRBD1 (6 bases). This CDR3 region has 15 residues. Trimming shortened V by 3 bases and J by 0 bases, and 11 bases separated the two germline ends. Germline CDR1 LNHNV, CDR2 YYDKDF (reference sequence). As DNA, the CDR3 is TGTGCCACCAGCAGCCCGGACAGCATGAACACTGAAGCTTTCTTT. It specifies CATSSPDSMNTEAFF.